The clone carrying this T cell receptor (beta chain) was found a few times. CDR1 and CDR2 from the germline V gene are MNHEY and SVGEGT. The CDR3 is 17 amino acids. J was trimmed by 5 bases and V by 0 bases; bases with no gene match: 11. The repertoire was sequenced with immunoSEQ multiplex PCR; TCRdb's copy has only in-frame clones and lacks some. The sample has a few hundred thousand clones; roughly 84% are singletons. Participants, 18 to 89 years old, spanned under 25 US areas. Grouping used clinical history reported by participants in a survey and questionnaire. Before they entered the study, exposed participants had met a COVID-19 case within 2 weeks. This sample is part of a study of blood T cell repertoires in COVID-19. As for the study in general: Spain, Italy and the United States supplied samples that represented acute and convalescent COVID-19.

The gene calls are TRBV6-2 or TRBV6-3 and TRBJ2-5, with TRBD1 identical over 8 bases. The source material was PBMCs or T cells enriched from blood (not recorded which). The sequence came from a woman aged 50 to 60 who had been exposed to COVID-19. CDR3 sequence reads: CASSYSPRTGSLETQYF. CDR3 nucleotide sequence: TGTGCCAGCAGTTACTCACCCCGGACAGGGTCCCTGGAGACCCAGTACTTC.